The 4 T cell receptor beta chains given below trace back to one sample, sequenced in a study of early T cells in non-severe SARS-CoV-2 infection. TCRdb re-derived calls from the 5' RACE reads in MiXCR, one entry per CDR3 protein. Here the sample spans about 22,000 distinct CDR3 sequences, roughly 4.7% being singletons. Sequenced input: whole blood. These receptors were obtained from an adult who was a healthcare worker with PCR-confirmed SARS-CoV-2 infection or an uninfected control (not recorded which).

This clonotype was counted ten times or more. The CDR3 coding sequence is TGTGCCAGCAGTGAATCTACAGCGGGCCGGCGGACCCAGTACTTC. It codes for CASSESTAGRRTQYF. The gene calls are TRBV25-1 and TRBJ2-5; D possibly corresponds to TRBD2 (6 bases). Per the germline V gene, CDR1 is MGHDK and CDR2 is SYGVNS. The V and J ends lost 1 base and 7 bases respectively, with 16 bases between them. This CDR3 contains 15 residues.

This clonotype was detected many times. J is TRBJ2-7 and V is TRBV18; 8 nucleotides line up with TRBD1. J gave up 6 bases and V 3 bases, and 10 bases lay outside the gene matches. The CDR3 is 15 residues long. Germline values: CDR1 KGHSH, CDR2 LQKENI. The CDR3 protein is CASSPEQGDLGEQYF. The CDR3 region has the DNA TGTGCCAGCTCACCCGAACAGGGGGATCTTGGCGAGCAGTACTTC.

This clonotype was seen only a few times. Written as DNA, the CDR3 is TGCGCCAGCAGTGGCTTACTTTCGAACACCGGGGAGCTGTTTTTT. This sequence encodes CASSGLLSNTGELFF. This rearrangement joins TRBV10-2 to TRBJ2-2; D gene ambiguous. Germline V gene lookup returns CDR1 WSHSY and CDR2 SAAADI. CDR3 length: 15 amino acids. Trimming removed 4 bases at V and 0 bases at J, with 9 bases between.

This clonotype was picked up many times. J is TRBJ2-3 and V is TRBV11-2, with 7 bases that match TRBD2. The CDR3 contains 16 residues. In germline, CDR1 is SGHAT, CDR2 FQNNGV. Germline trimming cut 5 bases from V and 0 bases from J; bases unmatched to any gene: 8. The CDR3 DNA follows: TGTGCCAGCAGCAGAACCGGGACTATTAGCACAGATACGCAGTATTTT. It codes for CASSRTGTISTDTQYF.